Following are 24 T cell receptor beta chains from one sample sequenced in a study of blood T cell repertoires in COVID-19. TCRdb's table, derived via immunoSEQ multiplex PCR, lists solely in-frame clones and lacks some. The sample shows some 250,000 clones, more than 75% of them seen only once. The sequenced sample was PBMCs or T cells enriched from blood (not recorded which). These receptors were taken from a woman between 40 and 50 years old with acute COVID-19.

This sequence joins TRBV27 and TRBJ2-2; 8 nucleotides align to TRBD1. Germline V CDR1 and CDR2: MNHEY, SMNVEV (reference sequence). CDR3 length: 14 amino acids. Germline trimming cut 5 bases from V and 6 bases from J; bases unmatched to any gene: 5. The CDR3 region is CASSGQGRAGELFF. The CDR3 DNA follows: TGTGCCAGCAGTGGACAGGGTCGGGCCGGGGAGCTGTTTTTT.

This rearrangement joins TRBV19 to TRBJ1-2; D gene unclear. V dropped 10 bases and J dropped 8 bases, with 17 bases sitting between them. In germline, CDR1 is LNHDA, CDR2 SQIVND (reference sequence). This CDR3 is built from 12 residues. The CDR3 spells CATSKDQRGYTF. Written as DNA, the CDR3 is TGTGCCACCAGTAAGGACCAGCGGGGCTACACCTTC.

The chain has TRBV19 and TRBJ2-3; no clear D. Trimming took off 4 bases at V and 5 bases at J, with 7 bases between the two ends. Germline lookup yields CDR1 LNHDA and CDR2 SQIVND (reference sequence). This CDR3 has 12 residues. In DNA, the CDR3 is TGTGCCAGTAGTAAGCTTCAAGATACGCAGTATTTT. It yields the protein CASSKLQDTQYF.

V and J are TRBV10-2 and TRBJ2-1; 7 bases are shared with TRBD2. Germline V lookup: CDR1 WSHSY, CDR2 SAAADI. The CDR3 extends over 14 amino acids. Trimming removed 8 bases from V and 2 bases from J; junction bases left unmatched: 6. The CDR3 DNA is TGCGCCAGCGTCCTAGCGGATGCCTACAATGAGCAGTTCTTC. Its translation: CASVLADAYNEQFF.

This rearrangement joins TRBV19 to TRBJ1-2, with 8 bases that match TRBD1. The CDR3 extends over 14 amino acids. Unmatched junction bases numbered 7, after V lost 6 bases and J lost 4 bases. CDR1 and CDR2 from the germline V gene are LNHDA and SQIVND (reference sequence). The CDR3 spells CASRSGGPGYGYTF. The CDR3 nucleotides are TGTGCCAGTAGGTCAGGGGGCCCTGGCTATGGCTACACCTTC.

This rearrangement joins TRBV7-9 to TRBJ2-1, with 13 bases aligning to TRBD2. The CDR3 sequence is 15 residues long. Germline V gene lookup returns CDR1 SEHNR and CDR2 FQNEAQ (reference sequence). After removal of 7 bases from V and 7 bases from J, the junction contained 7 bases not matched to a gene. CDR3 sequence: CASTTETSGRNEQFF. The DNA for the CDR3 is TGTGCCAGCACCACCGAGACTAGCGGGAGGAATGAGCAGTTCTTC.

The V and J genes are TRBV5-1 and TRBJ2-3; D may be TRBD1 (5 bases). CDR1 is SGHRS, CDR2 YFSETQ, per germline. V shed 5 bases and J shed 3 bases, with 13 bases lying between them. This CDR3 comprises 14 residues. CDR3 sequence reads: CASRGRQNTDTQYF. The CDR3 DNA sequence: TGCGCCAGCAGGGGGCGACAGAATACAGATACGCAGTATTTT.

V gene TRBV3-1 (or the pseudogene TRBV3-2) combines with J gene TRBJ2-1; D perhaps matches TRBD2 (7 bases). CDR3 length equals 15 residues. Germline CDR1 is LGHDT and CDR2 is YNNKEL (reference sequence). V was clipped by 4 bases and J by 6 bases, with 16 bases between them. The CDR3 nucleotides are TGTGCCAGCAGCCTTCCTCGGGGGGCCCCCAATGAGCAGTTCTTC. This encodes CASSLPRGAPNEQFF.

This clone was picked up one time. The rearrangement joins TRBV5-1 to TRBJ1-2; tentative D call: TRBD1 (6 bases). Trimming removed 6 bases at V and 6 bases at J, with 18 bases between. Germline CDR1 and CDR2: SGHRS and YFSETQ. This CDR3 comprises 14 residues. The CDR3 DNA reads as TGCGCCAGCAACCTCATAGGGGGTCGCGATGGCTACACCTTC. Translating gives CASNLIGGRDGYTF.

This sequence joins TRBV14 and TRBJ1-2; D remains unclear. The CDR3 has 13 amino acids. Germline CDR1 SGHDN, CDR2 FVKESK. The ends were cut back, 4 bases at V and 2 bases at J, with 8 bases in the middle. CDR3 in DNA: TGTGCCAGCAGCCGCGAGATGAACTATGGCTACACCTTC. Protein: CASSREMNYGYTF.

This clone was observed once. This rearrangement joins TRBV13 to TRBJ1-4; TRBD1 might be the D (5 bases). CDR3 length equals 15 residues. Germline V gives CDR1 PRHDT, CDR2 FYEKMQ (reference sequence). V shed 5 bases and J shed 5 bases, with 15 bases lying between them. CDR3 in DNA: TGTGCCAGCAGCCGGGTAGCGGGGCACAATGAAAAACTGTTTTTT. It is translated as CASSRVAGHNEKLFF.

V usage is TRBV5-5 and J usage is TRBJ2-1; TRBD1 aligns across 12 bases. The CDR3 has 15 residues. V was clipped by 3 bases and J by 12 bases; unmatched bases: 10. CDR1 is SGHKS and CDR2 is YYEKEE in the germline V gene (reference sequence). Here the CDR3 DNA reads TGTGCCAGCAGCTCCGGGACAGGGGGCGTTATGTGGCAGTTCTTC. It translates to CASSSGTGGVMWQFF.

The chain recombines TRBV2 with TRBJ1-1; a weak D match, TRBD1 (5 bases). The germline V gene has CDR1 SNHLY and CDR2 FYNNEI. The CDR3 runs to 13 residues. Between the trimmed V and J ends, which lost 0 bases and 4 bases, there was a span of 6 bases. The CDR3 reads CASSEAGGTEAFF. The DNA for the CDR3 is TGTGCCAGCAGTGAAGCGGGGGGCACTGAAGCTTTCTTT.

This rearrangement joins TRBV11-3 to TRBJ1-1; 10 bases agree with TRBD1. The CDR3 covers 16 residues. Germline V gene lookup returns CDR1 SGHNT and CDR2 YENEEA. After removal of 4 bases from V and 4 bases from J, the junction contained 9 bases not matched to a gene. In nucleotides, the CDR3 is TGTGCCAGCAGCTCCTTCGGGACAGGGGTAAGCACTGAAGCTTTCTTT. Amino acid sequence: CASSSFGTGVSTEAFF.

This clone has only a few counts. The rearrangement links TRBV4-1 to TRBJ2-3; D gene ambiguous. This CDR3 has 15 residues. Trimming shortened V by 0 bases and J by 6 bases, and 13 bases separated the two germline ends. CDR1 is MGHRA and CDR2 is YSYEKL in the germline V gene. CDR3 bases: TGCGCCAGCAGCCAAGACTACCTTCGAGCGGATACGCAGTATTTT. Translation gives CASSQDYLRADTQYF.

The rearrangement links TRBV20-1 to TRBJ2-3; D is uncertain. This CDR3 is 11 amino acids long. CDR1 and CDR2 from the germline V gene are DFQATT and SNEGSKA (reference sequence). V lost 4 bases to trimming and J lost 0 bases, with 2 bases between them. CDR3 nucleotides: TGCAGTGCTACTAGCACAGATACGCAGTATTTT. Its protein product is CSATSTDTQYF.

The chain links TRBV27 to TRBJ1-1, with 8 bases that match TRBD1. Trimming at V came to 5 bases and at J to 3 bases, leaving 8 bases not matched to a gene. The CDR3 covers 15 residues. Germline loops: CDR1 MNHEY, CDR2 SMNVEV (reference sequence). CDR3 loop: CASSPGQGWDTEAFF. The DNA for the CDR3 is TGTGCCAGCAGTCCCGGACAGGGCTGGGACACTGAAGCTTTCTTT.

This clone has just one count. The V and J genes are TRBV2 and TRBJ1-3; 7 nucleotides agree with TRBD1. The CDR3 has 14 amino acids. V shed 4 bases and J 0 bases; nucleotides not matched to a gene: 0. Germline CDR1 SNHLY, CDR2 FYNNEI. As DNA, the CDR3 is TGTGCCAGCAGTGCAGGGGGCTCTGGAAACACCATATATTTT. Protein product: CASSAGGSGNTIYF.

V is TRBV5-5 and J is TRBJ2-2; 14 positions match TRBD2. CDR3 length: 18 amino acids. Germline V CDR1 and CDR2: SGHKS, YYEKEE (reference sequence). V dropped 4 bases and J dropped 7; count of bases not matched to a gene: 12. The CDR3 sequence is CASSPRLAGGPGGGELFF. As DNA, the CDR3 is TGTGCCAGCAGCCCCCGACTAGCGGGAGGGCCAGGAGGCGGGGAGCTGTTTTTT.

The chain is built from TRBV2 and TRBJ1-5; possibly TRBD1 for D (6 bases). Trimming left V 7 bases short and J 4 bases short, with 11 bases between. CDR3 length equals 13 residues. The germline CDR1 and CDR2 sequences are SNHLY and FYNNEI. CDR3 coding DNA: TGTGCCAGCAACAGGGAAGAAAATCAGCCCCAGCATTTT. It encodes CASNREENQPQHF.

This clone was counted between two and nine times. This chain links TRBV4-1 with TRBJ1-1, with 8 bases lining up with TRBD1. The CDR3 has 15 residues. V gave up 4 bases and J gave up 4 bases; unmatched junction bases: 8. Germline lookup yields CDR1 MGHRA and CDR2 YSYEKL. CDR3 sequence reads: CASSRRTGRLTEAFF. For the CDR3, the DNA is TGCGCCAGCAGCCGGAGGACAGGGAGGCTCACTGAAGCTTTCTTT.

This chain joins TRBV27 and TRBJ2-1; 9 positions agree with TRBD1. The CDR3 totals 17 residues. In germline, CDR1 is MNHEY, CDR2 SMNVEV (reference sequence). V lost 5 bases and J lost 5; bases outside the gene matches: 13. The CDR3 loop reads CASSPQDRGRTNNEQFF. The CDR3 DNA reads as TGTGCCAGCAGTCCCCAGGACAGGGGAAGGACGAACAATGAGCAGTTCTTC.

This chain uses TRBV19 with TRBJ1-6, with 8 bases that match TRBD1. CDR1 and CDR2 (germline): LNHDA, SQIVND (reference sequence). This CDR3 is 16 amino acids long. J gave up 7 bases and V 7 bases, and 12 bases lay outside the gene matches. The CDR3 reads CASTFNGQGQNSPLHF. The CDR3 nucleotides read TGTGCCAGTACCTTTAATGGACAGGGCCAGAATTCACCCCTCCACTTT.

J is TRBJ1-2 and V is TRBV7-9; 8 bases are a match to TRBD1. This CDR3 region has 13 residues. From germline, CDR1 is SEHNR and CDR2 FQNEAQ (reference sequence). Trimming took 5 bases from V and 8 from J; bases not matched to a gene: 7. CDR3 region: CASSTQTGDGYTF. CDR3 DNA sequence: TGTGCCAGCAGCACCCAGACAGGGGACGGCTACACCTTC.